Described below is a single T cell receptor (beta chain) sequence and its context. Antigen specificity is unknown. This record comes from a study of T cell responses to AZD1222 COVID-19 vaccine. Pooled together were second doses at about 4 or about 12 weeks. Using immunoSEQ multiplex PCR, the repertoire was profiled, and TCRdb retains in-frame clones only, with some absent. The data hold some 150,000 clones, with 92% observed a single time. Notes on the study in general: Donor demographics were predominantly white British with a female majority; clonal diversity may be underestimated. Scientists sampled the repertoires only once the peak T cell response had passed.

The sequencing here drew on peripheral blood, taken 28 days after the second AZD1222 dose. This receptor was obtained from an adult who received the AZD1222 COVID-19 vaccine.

CDR3 sequence: CASTPESGRLAGWNEQFF. The CDR3, as DNA: TGTGCCAGCACCCCTGAATCAGGGAGACTAGCGGGATGGAATGAGCAGTTCTTC. This chain connects TRBV6-2 or TRBV6-3 to TRBJ2-1; 11 bases fit TRBD2. Germline V gene lookup returns CDR1 MNHEY and CDR2 SVGEGT. The CDR3 is 18 amino acids. V lost 7 bases, J lost 7 bases, and 18 bases stayed unmatched.